Included here is one TCR beta chain sequence, with context. Each TCR beta cDNA library carried unique molecular identifiers. Each CDR3 protein is one row after TCRdb ran MiXCR on the PCR reads. This sample has about 160,000 distinct CDR3 sequences, with 35% to 40% found just once. These data come from a study of post-analysis software for immune sequencing data. The CDR3 is 16 residues long. Germline V gene sequence: CDR1 LGHNA, CDR2 YSLEER. Trimming shortened V by 0 bases and J by 7 bases, and 18 bases separated the two germline ends. The chain has TRBV4-3 and TRBJ2-5, with a weak D call TRBD2 (6 bases). Sequencing used blood, obtained after autologous hematopoietic stem cell transplantation. The TCR originated in a girl between 10 and 17 years old with multiple sclerosis. The CDR3 nucleotides read TGCGCCAGCAGCCAAGACTGGCTAGCGTTCCGGGGGACCCAGTACTTC. It encodes CASSQDWLAFRGTQYF.